The 25 T cell receptor beta chains given below trace back to one sample, sequenced in a study of control samples from healthy donors and cancer patients (dated by TCRdb to the early 2020s). The library was generated by the immunoSEQ multiplex PCR assay. TCRdb holds this immuneACCESS table with in-frame rearrangements only. Some clones are missing; in checked studies, unresolved V genes explain under half, and the rest has no known cause. In this sample the table shows 150,000 to 200,000 clones, 85% to 90% of which occur a single time. The top ten clones comprise over 1.1% of the sample. Material: blood. Source of these receptors: a woman in her fifties or sixties in good health.

This chain joins TRBV28 and TRBJ2-2, with D hard to call. Deletions cut 5 bases from V and 4 bases from J, with 8 bases between. The germline CDR1 and CDR2 sequences are MDHEN and SYDVKM. This CDR3 spans 13 amino acids. CDR3 bases: TGTGCCAGCAGTCCCCTGACCACCGGGGAGCTGTTTTTT. Residues: CASSPLTTGELFF.

This rearrangement joins TRBV11-2 to TRBJ2-7, with D hard to call. V was clipped by 5 bases and J by 4 bases, with 12 bases between them. The CDR3 runs to 13 residues. Germline V lookup: CDR1 SGHAT, CDR2 FQNNGV. DNA for the CDR3: TGTGCCAGCAGCGATGGGCCGAGATACGAGCAGTACTTC. It encodes CASSDGPRYEQYF.

This sequence joins TRBV19 and TRBJ1-4; possible D gene TRBD1, 5 bases. V dropped 6 bases and J dropped 2 bases, with 16 bases sitting between them. In germline, CDR1 is LNHDA, CDR2 SQIVND (reference sequence). The CDR3 is made up of 16 amino acids. CDR3 protein: CASSRAQGGTNEKLFF. DNA of the CDR3: TGTGCCAGTAGCCGGGCTCAGGGCGGCACTAATGAAAAACTGTTTTTT.

This clone has a single count. This chain uses TRBV5-6 with TRBJ2-2, with D unclear. This CDR3 contains 12 residues. V was clipped by 1 base and J by 4 bases, with 2 bases between them. Per germline, CDR1 SGHDT and CDR2 YYEEEE. This chain's CDR3 is CASSLPTGELFF. The DNA of the CDR3 is TGTGCCAGCAGCTTGCCCACCGGGGAGCTGTTTTTT.

The chain employs TRBV19 and TRBJ2-1, with 10 bases that match TRBD1. V shed 6 bases and J 7 bases; nucleotides not matched to a gene: 12. The germline CDR1 and CDR2 sequences are LNHDA and SQIVND (reference sequence). This CDR3 is 16 amino acids long. The CDR3 region is CASRPPGQGSVNEQFF. The CDR3 DNA follows: TGTGCCAGTAGGCCCCCGGGACAGGGGTCGGTGAATGAGCAGTTCTTC. Based on the CDR3 plus reference TRBV19 and TRBJ2-1, the full variable domain is DGGITQSPKYLFRKEGQNVTLSCEQNLNHDAMYWYRQDPGQGLRLIYYSQIVNDFQKGDIAEGYSVSREKKESFPLTVTSAQKNPTAFYLCASRPPGQGSVNEQFFGPGTRLTVL.

The genes are TRBV2 and TRBJ1-1; 11 nucleotides line up with TRBD1. The germline V gene has CDR1 SNHLY and CDR2 FYNNEI. Germline trimming cut 5 bases from V and 4 bases from J; bases unmatched to any gene: 3. This CDR3 has 14 amino acids. The DNA for the CDR3 is TGTGCCAGCAGTCCCGGGACAGGGGGCACTGAAGCTTTCTTT. Its translation: CASSPGTGGTEAFF.

This chain links TRBV6-5 with TRBJ1-2, with a weak D call TRBD1 (6 bases). Germline V gene data show CDR1 as MNHEY and CDR2 as SVGAGI. V was shortened by 5 bases and J by 8 bases, with 12 bases between the two germline ends. This CDR3 comprises 12 residues. The chain's CDR3 is CASSTPGGGYTF. The CDR3 DNA is TGTGCCAGCAGTACCCCGGGGGGCGGCTACACCTTC.

The rearrangement links TRBV20-1 to TRBJ1-2, with D possibly matching TRBD1 (6 bases). CDR1 is DFQATT and CDR2 is SNEGSKA in the germline V gene (reference sequence). This CDR3 spans 12 amino acids. V lost 3 bases and J 8 bases, leaving 13 bases between the germline ends. The CDR3 DNA reads as TGCAGTGCTAGTGTGGGGGGCCTGGGCTACACCTTC. Translation gives CSASVGGLGYTF.

The rearrangement links TRBV5-1 to TRBJ1-2; tentatively, D is TRBD1 (6 bases). Germline assignment: CDR1 SGHRS and CDR2 YFSETQ. This CDR3 spans 14 amino acids. The V end lost 0 bases, the J end lost 5 bases, and 11 bases lay between the germline ends. CDR3 amino acids: CASSLAGEGYGYTF. The DNA for the CDR3 is TGCGCCAGCAGCTTGGCAGGGGAGGGTTATGGCTACACCTTC.

This chain joins TRBV9 and TRBJ1-2; D is possibly TRBD1 (5 bases). The CDR3 has 15 residues. V shed 0 bases and J shed 6 bases, with 15 bases lying between them. CDR1 is SGDLS, CDR2 YYNGEE, per germline. The DNA of the CDR3 is TGTGCCAGCAGCGTAGCAGGTCGTATGGGGGATGGCTACACCTTC. Its protein product is CASSVAGRMGDGYTF.

The chain recombines TRBV5-1 with TRBJ1-1, with a weak D call TRBD1 (5 bases). This CDR3 region has 15 residues. V lost 0 bases to trimming and J lost 0 bases, with 9 bases between them. Looked up from germline, CDR1 is SGHRS and CDR2 is YFSETQ. CDR3 in amino acids: CASSLAGGLNTEAFF. In DNA form, the CDR3 reads TGCGCCAGCAGCTTGGCCGGGGGTCTGAACACTGAAGCTTTCTTT.

This chain connects TRBV12-3 or TRBV12-4 to TRBJ1-1, with D perhaps matching TRBD1 (6 bases). The V and J ends lost 4 bases and 6 bases respectively, with 9 bases between them. The CDR3 has 12 residues. CDR3 in amino acids: CASSYGTSEAFF. As DNA, the CDR3 is TGTGCCAGCAGTTACGGGACATCTGAAGCTTTCTTT.

The chain joins TRBV19 to TRBJ2-3; no definite D call. The length of the CDR3 is 14 residues. The germline V gene has CDR1 LNHDA and CDR2 SQIVND (reference sequence). The V end was cut by 4 bases, the J end by 1 base, with 9 bases between. The DNA for the CDR3 is TGTGCCAGTAGTACCCGATTTGGCACAGATACGCAGTATTTT. Amino acids: CASSTRFGTDTQYF.

The chain employs TRBV7-2 and TRBJ2-1; D gene unclear. The V gene's germline CDR1 is SGHTA and CDR2 FQGNSA. V lost 3 bases and J 9 bases, leaving 18 bases between the germline ends. The CDR3 has 15 residues. As DNA, the CDR3 is TGTGCCAGCAGCTTCAATGGCGTCCGTACCAGTGAGCAGTTCTTC. It specifies CASSFNGVRTSEQFF.

The V call is TRBV7-2, the J call TRBJ2-7, with TRBD1 matching over 7 bases. Germline V gene lookup returns CDR1 SGHTA and CDR2 FQGNSA. After removal of 5 bases from V and 1 base from J, the junction contained 8 bases not matched to a gene. CDR3 length: 15 residues. The DNA for the CDR3 is TGTGCCAGCAGCCCAGAGCTGGGACAGTCCTACGAGCAGTACTTC. It codes for CASSPELGQSYEQYF.

The rearrangement links TRBV28 to TRBJ1-3; 7 bases fit TRBD1. Per the germline V gene, CDR1 is MDHEN and CDR2 is SYDVKM. The V and J ends lost 6 bases and 4 bases, in that order; junction bases with no gene match: 15. This CDR3 spans 17 amino acids. The CDR3 DNA sequence: TGTGCCAGCAGCCAGGGACAGACGTTACGGGTAGGAAACACCATATATTTT. This sequence encodes CASSQGQTLRVGNTIYF.

The chain carries TRBV7-4 and TRBJ2-1; 9 bases agree with TRBD1. This CDR3 comprises 14 residues. The V gene end was trimmed by 4 bases and the J gene end by 5 bases; junction bases not matched to a gene: 3. Germline V CDR1 and CDR2: SGHVT, SQSDAQ. The CDR3 bases are TGTGCCAGCAGCTCCGGGGACAGGGACAATGAGCAGTTCTTC. Residues: CASSSGDRDNEQFF. The whole variable domain, filled in from reference TRBV7-4 and TRBJ2-1, reads GAGVSQSPRYKVAKRGRDVALRCDSISGHVTLYWYRQTLGQGSEVLTYSQSDAQRDKSGRPSGRFSAERPERSVSTLKIQRTEQGDSAVYLCASSSGDRDNEQFFGPGTRLTVL.

Turning to this clone: Additional DNA sequences in this sample encode the identical CDR3. This chain uses TRBV5-1 with TRBJ2-7; D possibly corresponds to TRBD1 (6 bases). V lost 2 bases and J 1 base, leaving 7 bases between the germline ends. Germline lookup yields CDR1 SGHRS and CDR2 YFSETQ. The CDR3 length is 13 residues. CDR3 in amino acids: CASSLDRSYEQYF. CDR3 nucleotides: TGCGCCAGCAGCTTAGACAGGTCCTACGAGCAGTACTTC.

V and J are TRBV7-2 and TRBJ1-5; 7 bases fit TRBD1. The CDR3 is made up of 15 amino acids. The V gene end was trimmed by 5 bases and the J gene end by 7 bases; junction bases not matched to a gene: 11. CDR1 and CDR2 (germline): SGHTA, FQGNSA. CDR3 sequence (DNA): TGTGCCAGCAGCCAAACCCCAGGGGGTGGACAGCCCCAGCATTTT. It yields the protein CASSQTPGGGQPQHF.

The chain is built from TRBV7-9 and TRBJ1-1; weak D call: TRBD1 (6 bases). The germline V and J ends were trimmed by 0 bases and 2 bases, with 7 bases remaining between them. Germline V gene sequence: CDR1 SEHNR, CDR2 FQNEAQ (reference sequence). The CDR3 consists of 14 residues. CDR3 region: CASSLAGGNTEAFF. The CDR3 nucleotides read TGTGCCAGCAGCTTAGCAGGGGGTAACACTGAAGCTTTCTTT.

DNA for the CDR3: TGTGCCAGCAGCTCGCAGGATGGCATTCAGTACTTC. The encoded protein is CASSSQDGIQYF. The V and J genes are TRBV7-3 and TRBJ2-4; D uncertain. The germline V gene encodes CDR1 SGHTA and CDR2 FQGTGA. V was pared by 4 bases and J by 9 bases, with 10 bases between. CDR3 length: 12 amino acids.

The genes are TRBV11-3 and TRBJ1-1, with TRBD1 as a possible D gene (6 bases). The length of the CDR3 is 14 residues. V shed 0 bases and J shed 5 bases, with 10 bases lying between them. Germline CDR1 SGHNT, CDR2 YENEEA. The CDR3 here is CASSLEAGVTEAFF. In DNA, the CDR3 is TGTGCCAGCAGCTTAGAGGCAGGGGTTACTGAAGCTTTCTTT.

The chain has TRBV19 and TRBJ2-6; perhaps TRBD1 as D (6 bases). The germline CDR1 and CDR2 sequences are LNHDA and SQIVND (reference sequence). V lost 6 bases and J 3 bases, leaving 12 bases between the germline ends. This CDR3 has 15 residues. CDR3 region: CASSPDRGGANVLTF. The DNA for the CDR3 is TGTGCCAGTAGCCCGGACAGAGGTGGGGCCAACGTCCTGACTTTC. Drawing the rest from reference TRBV19 and TRBJ2-6, the complete variable domain is DGGITQSPKYLFRKEGQNVTLSCEQNLNHDAMYWYRQDPGQGLRLIYYSQIVNDFQKGDIAEGYSVSREKKESFPLTVTSAQKNPTAFYLCASSPDRGGANVLTFGAGSRLTVL.

V is TRBV7-8 and J is TRBJ1-1, with D possibly being TRBD1 (6 bases). The V gene's germline CDR1 is SGHVS and CDR2 FQNEAQ. There are 14 residues in the CDR3. V was trimmed by 5 bases and J by 6 bases, leaving 16 bases between them. The CDR3, as DNA: TGTGCCAGCAGCCCTGGACAGTATGAACCTGAAGCTTTCTTT. Translating it yields CASSPGQYEPEAFF.

This clone is labeled medium-sized (0.01 to 0.1%). The chain combines TRBV7-9 with TRBJ2-7; D may be TRBD1 (6 bases). Deletions cut 8 bases from V and 2 bases from J, with 19 bases between. This CDR3 comprises 15 residues. Germline V gene data show CDR1 as SEHNR and CDR2 as FQNEAQ (reference sequence). CDR3 sequence reads: CASESWGHRTYEQYF. CDR3 bases: TGTGCCAGCGAGAGTTGGGGACACCGAACCTACGAGCAGTACTTC.